Each of the 8 T cell receptor beta chains below was sequenced from the same sample in a study of early T cells in non-severe SARS-CoV-2 infection. TCRdb re-called the 5' RACE reads with MiXCR, one entry per CDR3 protein. The profile shows around 82,000 distinct CDR3 sequences, roughly 12% of them singletons. Sequencing input: whole blood. Receptor source: an adult who was a healthcare worker with PCR-confirmed SARS-CoV-2 infection or an uninfected control (not recorded which).

This clonotype was detected only a few times. This rearrangement joins TRBV3-1 to TRBJ1-2, with 7 positions matching TRBD1. Germline CDR1 and CDR2: LGHDT and YNNKEL (reference sequence). Germline trimming cut 1 base from V and 4 bases from J; bases unmatched to any gene: 12. This CDR3 is 17 amino acids long. CDR3 sequence reads: CASSQAGTQGVTYGYTF. CDR3 sequence (DNA): TGTGCCAGCAGCCAAGCAGGGACTCAGGGGGTTACCTATGGCTACACCTTC.

The chain joins TRBV29-1 to TRBJ1-2, with 8 nucleotides matching TRBD1. This CDR3 is 18 amino acids long. With 3 bases clipped from V and 4 bases from J, the junction kept 19 bases outside the gene matches. The germline CDR1 and CDR2 sequences are SQVTM and ANQGSEA. In DNA form, the CDR3 reads TGCAGCGTTGAGGGTCCAGGGGGCGCCCCAGCGGGTCCCTATGGCTACACCTTC. Amino acid sequence: CSVEGPGGAPAGPYGYTF.

The sample holds a few counts of this clonotype. The rearrangement joins TRBV27 to TRBJ2-1; D not certain. Trimming pared 2 bases from V and 4 bases from J, leaving 6 bases between. The CDR3 has 13 residues. Germline V CDR1 and CDR2: MNHEY, SMNVEV (reference sequence). CDR3 loop: CASSLRFYNEQFF. The DNA for the CDR3 is TGTGCCAGCAGTTTAAGGTTTTACAATGAGCAGTTCTTC.

At least ten counts were recorded for this clonotype. The chain couples TRBV7-3 to TRBJ2-2; D call uncertain. Germline CDR1 SGHTA, CDR2 FQGTGA. This CDR3 is 13 amino acids long. V gave up 3 bases and J gave up 6 bases, with 8 bases separating them. The CDR3 DNA follows: TGTGCCAGCAGCTTCGGACGGTCCGGGGAGCTGTTTTTT. Amino acid sequence: CASSFGRSGELFF.

This clonotype has at least ten counts. The chain uses TRBV5-4 and TRBJ1-1; a weak D match, TRBD1 (6 bases). The CDR3 runs 14 residues. The V and J ends lost 2 bases and 11 bases respectively, with 19 bases between them. CDR1 SGHNT and CDR2 YYREEE come from the germline V gene (reference sequence). The CDR3 sequence: CASSFFAQGFGAFF. In nucleotides, the CDR3 is TGTGCCAGCAGCTTTTTCGCACAGGGTTTTGGTGCTTTCTTT.

The rearrangement links TRBV18 to TRBJ1-1; D ambiguous. The CDR3 has 13 amino acids. V lost 4 bases and J 1 base, leaving 7 bases between the germline ends. Per the germline V gene, CDR1 is KGHSH and CDR2 is LQKENI. CDR3 loop: CASSRQQNTEAFF. DNA of the CDR3: TGTGCCAGCTCACGTCAGCAGAACACTGAAGCTTTCTTT.

Ten or more counts support this clonotype. DNA of the CDR3: TGCGCCAGCAGTCACCGGACAGGGCAAGGCAATCAGCCCCAGCATTTT. It specifies CASSHRTGQGNQPQHF. J is TRBJ1-5 and V is TRBV23-1; 8 bases align to TRBD1. TRBV23-1 is annotated as an ORF whose role is uncertain. This CDR3 region has 16 residues. The V and J ends lost 3 bases and 2 bases, in that order; junction bases with no gene match: 6.

J is TRBJ1-1 and V is TRBV11-2; maybe TRBD1 (5 bases). This CDR3 spans 11 amino acids. Trimming took off 8 bases at V and 8 bases at J, with 12 bases between the two ends. Per germline, CDR1 SGHAT and CDR2 FQNNGV. The CDR3 nucleotides read TGTGCCAGCCGAGGGGCTGGGGAAGCTTTCTTT. Encoded protein: CASRGAGEAFF.